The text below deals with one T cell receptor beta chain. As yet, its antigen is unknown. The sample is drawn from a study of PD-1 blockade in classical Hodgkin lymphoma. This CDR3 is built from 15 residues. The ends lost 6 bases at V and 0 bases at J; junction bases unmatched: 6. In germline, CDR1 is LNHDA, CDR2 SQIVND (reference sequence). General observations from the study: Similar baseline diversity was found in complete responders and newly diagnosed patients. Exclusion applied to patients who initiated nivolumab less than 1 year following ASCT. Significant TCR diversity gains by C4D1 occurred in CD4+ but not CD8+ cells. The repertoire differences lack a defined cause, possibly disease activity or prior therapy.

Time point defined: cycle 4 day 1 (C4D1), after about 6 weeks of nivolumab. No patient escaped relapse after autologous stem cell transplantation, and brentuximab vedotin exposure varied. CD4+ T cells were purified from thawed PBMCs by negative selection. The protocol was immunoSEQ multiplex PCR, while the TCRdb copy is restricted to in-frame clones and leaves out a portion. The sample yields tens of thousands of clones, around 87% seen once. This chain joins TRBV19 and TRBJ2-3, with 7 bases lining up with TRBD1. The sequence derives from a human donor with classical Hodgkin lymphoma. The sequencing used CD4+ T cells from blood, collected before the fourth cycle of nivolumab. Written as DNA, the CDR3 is TGTGCCAGTAGAAGGGGGCCATTGAGCACAGATACGCAGTATTTT. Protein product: CASRRGPLSTDTQYF.